These 25 T cell receptor beta chains originate from one sample sequenced in a study of regulatory T cells in long-lasting Graves disease (dated by TCRdb to about 2021). Library preparation used multiplex PCR. The run used an Illumina HiSeq 4000. To build TCR beta libraries, CDR3 regions were amplified by Arm-PCR using iRepertoire HTBI primers. TCRdb reanalyzed the raw reads on its own, using fastp at Q25 for trimming and MiXCR for clone calling, and kept in-frame beta chains. Each CDR3 protein gets just one entry, which takes the most common genes and DNA from the rows behind it. This sample holds 400,000 to 450,000 distinct CDR3 sequences; about a sixth were observed only once. The top ten clones comprise around 11% of the sample. Explained via the paper, the time point label denotes: newly diagnosed GD, antithyroid drugs for less than 3 months. For both TCR sequencing and RNA sequencing, RNA was extracted from PBMCs in TRIzol.

This sample was also put to use in a study of T cells in Graves' hyperthyroidism and ophthalmopathy.

Sequenced here: peripheral blood mononuclear cells (PBMCs), sampled at new diagnosis, from a patient treated with antithyroid drugs. Receptor source: a woman aged 25 to 45 with Graves disease. Donor details come from another sample of the same person, matched by shared clones.

This clonotype was observed many times. The J gene is TRBJ1-2, the V gene TRBV9; the D is unclear. This CDR3 is built from 14 residues. V was shortened by 0 bases and J by 7 bases, with 13 bases between the two germline ends. The germline V gene has CDR1 SGDLS and CDR2 YYNGEE. In DNA form, the CDR3 reads TGTGCCAGCAGCGTAGCTAATATCGGGGTTGGCTACACCTTC. Translation gives CASSVANIGVGYTF.

This clonotype appeared many times. The genes are TRBV29-1 and TRBJ2-3, with 12 bases aligning to TRBD2. The CDR3 runs 17 residues. Per the germline V gene, CDR1 is SQVTM and CDR2 is ANQGSEA. V lost 3 bases, J lost 1 base, and 8 bases stayed unmatched. In DNA form, the CDR3 reads TGCAGCGTTGATATGACTAGCGGGAGATGGGGCACAGATACGCAGTATTTT. The encoded protein is CSVDMTSGRWGTDTQYF.

On this clonotype: The conserved phenylalanine or tryptophan is not found at the CDR3 terminus, so this likely reflects a read error. In nucleotides, the CDR3 is TGCGGGACTCGGTTCTCTGGAAACACCATATATCTT. The encoded protein is CGTRFSGNTIYL. The chain joins TRBV29-1 to TRBJ1-3; tentative D call: TRBD1 (5 bases). In germline, CDR1 is SQVTM, CDR2 ANQGSEA. The CDR3 totals 12 residues.

The rearrangement joins TRBV28 to TRBJ2-7; D is uncertain. Germline CDR1 is MDHEN and CDR2 is SYDVKM. The CDR3 has 13 amino acids. The V end was cut by 6 bases, the J end by 3 bases, with 12 bases between. CDR3 nucleotides: TGTGCCAGCAGCCTGGTGAACCGCTACGAGCAGTACTTC. Its translation is CASSLVNRYEQYF.

As for this clonotype: A much more abundant neighbour one base away suggests this may be a read error. The rearrangement links TRBV10-3 to TRBJ2-1; D unclear. The CDR3 contains 15 residues. CDR1 is ENHRY, CDR2 SYGVKD, per germline. V lost 6 bases, J lost 0 bases, and 12 bases lay in between. The CDR3 reads CAISPVHSSYNEQFF. The CDR3 region has the DNA TGTGCCATCAGCCCTGTACACAGCTCCTACAATGAGCAGTTCTTC.

In regard to this clonotype: This is likely an artifact of a read error, given a far larger clone one base away. The chain joins TRBV11-3 to TRBJ2-1; 11 bases are shared with TRBD2. Germline V gives CDR1 SGHNT, CDR2 YENEEA. The CDR3 loop spans 16 amino acids. The V segment lost 1 base and the J segment 8 bases; nucleotides outside the gene matches: 7. Here the CDR3 DNA reads TGTGCCAGCAGCTTAGGACTAGCGGGAAATCCCTATGAGCAGTTCTTC. Translating it yields CASSLGLAGNPYEQFF.

This clonotype has a count of ten or more. The chain is built from TRBV6-5 and TRBJ1-5; a possible D gene is TRBD1 (5 bases). Germline values: CDR1 MNHEY, CDR2 SVGAGI. The CDR3 extends over 12 amino acids. V was clipped by 2 bases and J by 13 bases, with 12 bases between them. The DNA for the CDR3 is TGTGCCAGCAGTTACGGGGCAGGACAACAGCATTTT. Translating it yields CASSYGAGQQHF.

The sample holds many counts of this clonotype. The rearrangement joins TRBV29-1 to TRBJ2-7; 9 positions agree with TRBD1. CDR3 length: 11 amino acids. V was pared by 6 bases and J by 11 bases, with 8 bases of the junction left unmatched. CDR1 and CDR2 from the germline V gene are SQVTM and ANQGSEA. The CDR3 bases are TGCAGCGTGACCCGGGACAGGGTTAAGTACTTC. Translation gives CSVTRDRVKYF.

The table lists this clonotype with many counts. The CDR3 protein is CASSRNRGSGTSYNEQFF. CDR3 DNA: TGTGCCAGTAGTCGAAATAGGGGAAGCGGCACATCCTACAATGAGCAGTTCTTC. The genes are TRBV19 and TRBJ2-1, with D perhaps TRBD1 or TRBD2 (5 bases each). Trimming shortened V by 5 bases and J by 1 base, and 21 bases separated the two germline ends. Germline assignment: CDR1 LNHDA and CDR2 SQIVND (reference sequence). The CDR3 extends over 18 amino acids.

As concerns this clonotype: Mismatch with germline at one junction end may stem from a read error. The chain recombines TRBV4-1 with TRBJ1-1, with a tentative D call TRBD1 (6 bases). The CDR3 has 14 amino acids. Germline CDR1 and CDR2: MGHRA and YSYEKL. The CDR3 nucleotides read TGCGCCAGCAGCCACCCATTGGGGGACACTGGAGCTTTCTTT. The encoded protein is CASSHPLGDTGAFF.

This clonotype was seen repeatedly, ten times or more. This chain's CDR3 is CATIPQGAPNYGYTF. The CDR3 DNA sequence: TGTGCCACTATTCCACAGGGTGCCCCCAACTATGGCTACACCTTC. The V and J genes are TRBV2 and TRBJ1-2; possible D gene TRBD1, 6 bases. This CDR3 is 15 amino acids long. CDR1 and CDR2 from the germline V gene are SNHLY and FYNNEI. V shed 10 bases and J shed 2 bases, with 20 bases lying between them.

In this sample, this clonotype turned up many times. One end of the junction does not line up with germline, which may come from a read error. V is TRBV5-1 and J is TRBJ2-5, with D perhaps assigned TRBD1 or TRBD2 (5 bases each). Germline V gene sequence: CDR1 SGHRS, CDR2 YFSETQ. This CDR3 is built from 13 residues. DNA for the CDR3: TGTGCCAGCAGCTTGGGGACCCAAGAGACCCAGTACTTC. It is translated as CASSLGTQETQYF.

V usage is TRBV6-2 or TRBV6-3 and J usage is TRBJ2-1, with 7 bases matching TRBD1. CDR1 and CDR2 (germline): MNHEY, SVGEGT. V gave up 5 bases and J gave up 7 bases; unmatched junction bases: 11. The CDR3 covers 15 residues. CDR3 loop: CASSEAGTAVNEQFF. The CDR3, as DNA: TGTGCCAGCAGTGAAGCAGGGACAGCGGTGAATGAGCAGTTCTTC.

Ten or more counts support this clonotype. CDR3 sequence: CASSLILENEQFF. The CDR3 DNA reads TGTGCCAGCAGCCTAATTCTGGAGAATGAGCAGTTCTTC. The chain couples TRBV12-3 or TRBV12-4 to TRBJ2-1; unclear D gene. The V end was cut by 6 bases, the J end by 7 bases, with 13 bases between. The CDR3 is 13 residues long.

This clonotype turned up a few times. V gene TRBV29-1 combines with J gene TRBJ1-1, with TRBD1 matching 9 bases. The CDR3 spans 16 residues. Germline assignment: CDR1 SQVTM and CDR2 ANQGSEA. The J segment lost 4 bases and the V segment lost 7 bases, leaving 16 bases of the junction unmatched. CDR3 DNA: TGCAGCGCCTCAGGGGACAGGGCCCGCGGGTTCACTGAAGCTTTCTTT. Translation gives CSASGDRARGFTEAFF. The complete variable domain, with remaining parts taken from reference TRBV29-1 and TRBJ1-1, reads SAVISQKPSRDICQRGTSLTIQCQVDSQVTMMFWYRQQPGQSLTLIATANQGSEATYESGFVIDKFPISRPNLTFSTLTVSNMSPEDSSIYLCSASGDRARGFTEAFFGQGTRLTVV.

This clonotype was recorded at least ten times. The chain couples TRBV6-2 or TRBV6-3 to TRBJ2-3, with 8 bases that match TRBD2. With 5 bases clipped from V and 3 bases from J, the junction kept 10 bases outside the gene matches. This CDR3 is 16 amino acids long. Germline V gene lookup returns CDR1 MNHEY and CDR2 SVGEGT. The chain's CDR3 is CASSPPGAGVTDTQYF. CDR3 sequence (DNA): TGTGCCAGCAGTCCCCCGGGAGCGGGAGTGACAGATACGCAGTATTTT.

The table lists this clonotype with many counts. The chain carries TRBV27 and TRBJ1-5, with 8 bases lining up with TRBD1. CDR3 length: 14 amino acids. From germline, CDR1 is MNHEY and CDR2 SMNVEV (reference sequence). The V gene end was trimmed by 6 bases and the J gene end by 3 bases; junction bases not matched to a gene: 4. This chain's CDR3 is CASSGRGPNQPQHF. The DNA for the CDR3 is TGTGCCAGCAGCGGCAGGGGGCCCAATCAGCCCCAGCATTTT.

This clonotype was counted ten times or more. The V call is TRBV6-1, the J call TRBJ2-5; TRBD1 agrees at 8 bases. The CDR3 is 16 residues long. CDR1 is MNHNS and CDR2 is SASEGT in the germline V gene. V trimming: 6 bases; J trimming: 5 bases; junction bases outside the gene matches: 14. In DNA form, the CDR3 reads TGTGCCAGCAGACCAATCTCCGGGACAGGTCGGGAGACCCAGTACTTC. It codes for CASRPISGTGRETQYF.

The V and J genes are TRBV20-1 and TRBJ2-2; 7 bases line up with TRBD2. V trimming: 3 bases; J trimming: 8 bases; junction bases outside the gene matches: 6. Germline lookup yields CDR1 DFQATT and CDR2 SNEGSKA (reference sequence). CDR3 size: 13 residues. CDR3 coding DNA: TGCAGTGCTAGTCGGCAGGGAGGGGGGGAGCTGTTTTTT. Its translation is CSASRQGGGELFF.

This chain uses TRBV12-3 or TRBV12-4 with TRBJ2-1; 7 bases fit TRBD2. The CDR3 loop spans 15 amino acids. V trimming: 4 bases; J trimming: 7 bases; junction bases outside the gene matches: 10. Here the CDR3 reads CASSSTGTISNEQFF. CDR3 in DNA: TGTGCCAGCAGTTCTACCGGGACTATCAGTAATGAGCAGTTCTTC.

This clonotype was counted ten times or more. The V call is TRBV4-1, the J call TRBJ2-4; no firm D call. V was cut by 5 bases and J by 7 bases, with 15 bases left in between. The CDR3 spans 14 residues. Germline values: CDR1 MGHRA, CDR2 YSYEKL. The CDR3 protein is CASSSQSQWNIQYF. For the CDR3, the DNA is TGCGCCAGCAGCTCACAGTCGCAATGGAACATTCAGTACTTC.

This clonotype appeared a few times. This chain links TRBV7-9 with TRBJ2-7, with D possibly TRBD2 on 7 matching bases. CDR1 is SEHNR and CDR2 is FQNEAQ in the germline V gene (reference sequence). V lost 0 bases and J lost 0, with 12 bases in between. The CDR3 is 16 amino acids. The CDR3 DNA reads TGTGCCAGCAGCTTAGCCCCCGGGGGGCTCTCCTACGAGCAGTACTTC. This encodes CASSLAPGGLSYEQYF. Full variable domain (missing parts from reference TRBV7-9 and TRBJ2-7): DTGVSQNPRHKITKRGQNVTFRCDPISEHNRLYWYRQTLGQGPEFLTYFQNEAQLEKSRLLSDRFSAERPKGSFSTLEIQRTEQGDSAMYLCASSLAPGGLSYEQYFGPGTRLTVT.

This clonotype showed up many times. CDR3 sequence (DNA): TGTGCCAGCAGCGTAGCAGGTCGGACAGGGGGAGAAACTGAAGCTTTCTTT. This codes for CASSVAGRTGGETEAFF. The chain carries TRBV9 and TRBJ1-1; 10 bases align to TRBD1. The CDR3 runs 17 residues. CDR1 and CDR2 (germline): SGDLS, YYNGEE. V shed 0 bases and J 5 bases; nucleotides not matched to a gene: 10.

In DNA, the CDR3 is TGCAGTGCCATCAGGACGGACTCCTACGAGCAGTACTTC. This gives the protein CSAIRTDSYEQYF. The chain carries TRBV20-1 and TRBJ2-7; D gene unclear. From germline, CDR1 is DFQATT and CDR2 SNEGSKA (reference sequence). The V gene lost 6 bases and the J gene lost 0 bases, with 12 bases spanning the gap. CDR3 length equals 13 residues.

This clonotype was counted at least ten times. V and J are TRBV5-1 and TRBJ2-7, with D possibly being TRBD1 (5 bases). The CDR3 covers 14 residues. V dropped 3 bases and J dropped 6 bases, with 16 bases sitting between them. Germline CDR1 reads SGHRS; CDR2 reads YFSETQ. The CDR3: CASSSTGALSEQYF. DNA for the CDR3: TGCGCCAGCAGCTCCACAGGTGCCCTTAGCGAGCAGTACTTC. Full variable domain (outside the CDR3, taken from reference TRBV5-1 and TRBJ2-7): KAGVTQTPRYLIKTRGQQVTLSCSPISGHRSVSWYQQTPGQGLQFLFEYFSETQRNKGNFPGRFSGRQFSNSRSEMNVSTLELGDSALYLCASSSTGALSEQYFGPGTRLTVT.